This T cell receptor (beta chain) was sequenced during a study of identical twins (dated by TCRdb to the mid-2010s). Study-level background: To test whether fetal clonotypes persist, the study used deep sequencing on TCR alpha and beta repertoires from monozygotic twins, unrelated adults of various ages, and cord blood. To rule out contamination, the twin experiments were replicated at different times with different library preparation protocols.

The CDR3 numbers 14 residues from cysteine through phenylalanine. Of all the DNA, just the CDR3 is kept, 42 bases in frame from base 1. CDR1 is given as KGHSH and CDR2 as LQKENI, both from the germline V gene. The V and J ends are trimmed by 3 bases and 6 bases, leaving 9 bases between them. Library construction relied on 5' RACE. The data were produced on an Illumina HiSeq 2000. Template switching introduced a universal primer binding site; the final cDNA contained a unique molecular identifier, enabling accurate counting of TCR cDNA molecules. Specific primers in the conserved constant-segment region were used to synthesize first-strand cDNA for the TCR alpha and beta chains. Each cDNA library was double barcoded, with a SMART-Mk sample barcode plus Illumina barcodes, to control for contamination. TruSeq adapter sequences and Illumina sample barcodes were added in two successive PCR steps. The Illumina HiSeq platform was used with custom primers to sequence TCR alpha and beta cDNA libraries. The study's processing was this. MiGEC processed the raw reads to extract unique molecular identifiers, while MiXCR was used to determine the CDR3 positions. Recombination models were inferred per individual with the repgenHMM and IGoR tools using an EM algorithm. Shared clonotypes were analyzed with the tcR package in R, and sharing was normalized by the product of cloneset sizes. To study raw recombination free of thymic and clonal selection effects, out-of-frame nonproductive sequences were analyzed. TCRdb applied fastp at Q25 and MiXCR to the public reads, then kept only in-frame beta chains. Records with the same CDR3 protein are collapsed into one entry carrying the most frequent genes and DNA. None of the V and J calls come from the authors' own analysis; TCRdb made them. For this sample there are about 200,000 distinct CDR3 sequences; 6.5% to 8.5% appear just once. Approximately 2% of the sample is taken by the ten largest.

What the work shows at the level of the full study, not this receptor alone: In monozygotic twins, out-of-frame TCR alpha sharing was systematically underestimated by recombination models, although the models agreed with sharing between unrelated individuals. Abundant cord blood beta clonotypes had fewer insertions, young adult naive repertoires showed a similar but weaker trend, and memory repertoires showed no such trend. Compared with coincidental sharing between unrelated individuals, out-of-frame TCR alpha sequences shared between twins had an excess of sequences with low generation probability. Because the same donors could not be followed over many years, the conclusions relied on cross-sectional statistical analysis. Zero-insertion analyses could be partly confounded by invariant T cells such as MAIT and iNKT, though diverse VJ usage argued against such confounding for most clonotypes. A weaker excess of twin sharing was found in beta out-of-frame sequences because the signal-to-noise ratio was lowered by fewer shared sequences.

Every donor in the study was a healthy Caucasian. The twin cohort comprised three pairs of female monozygotic twins, all aged about 18 to 30 years. Using Miltenyi CD45RO+ enrichment and human naive T-cell isolation kits, memory (CD45RO+) and naive T cells were isolated from PBMC. In its sample, this clonotype was seen a few times. No cognate antigen has been identified for it. There are no base qualities to consult, and no much larger clone falls within one base. This same sample was also part of a study on yellow fever vaccine responses in identical twins. That second publication adds: The authors reported that the T cell response to vaccination in identical twins appeared partly convergent and partly personalized. In the study, vaccine-responding T cell clones were precisely tracked in identical twins.

This TCR was sampled from a woman between 18 and 29 years old in good health. The sample was memory (CD45RO+) T cells sorted from blood. The cell subset or site label corresponds to: CD45RO+ enriched T cells. The sequence is built from TRBV18 and TRBJ1-6; the D region possibly corresponds to TRBD1 (5 bases align). The CDR3 region reads CASSPAGLNSPLHF. The DNA is as follows: TGTGCCAGCTCACCGGCGGGACTTAATTCACCCCTCCACTTT.